Below, 10 T cell receptor beta chains from the same sample are listed, as sequenced in a study of blood T cell repertoires in COVID-19. Libraries were prepared by immunoSEQ multiplex PCR; TCRdb keeps only in-frame clonotypes and omits some of them. The table includes 250,000 to 400,000 clones, around 90% detected once. The sample taken for sequencing was PBMCs or T cells enriched from blood (not recorded which). The origin of the receptors is a man aged 55 to 69 who had recovered from COVID-19.

The chain recombines TRBV19 with TRBJ2-2, with 14 bases lining up with TRBD2. Germline CDR1 is LNHDA and CDR2 is SQIVND (reference sequence). V shed 3 bases, J shed 4 bases, and the junction held 4 bases outside the gene matches. This CDR3 comprises 17 residues. CDR3 coding DNA: TGTGCCAGTAGTATTGAGGGACTAGCGGGAGTCACCGGGGAGCTGTTTTTT. It encodes CASSIEGLAGVTGELFF.

The chain joins TRBV9 to TRBJ1-3; weak D call: TRBD1 (6 bases). Trimming took 4 bases from V and 2 from J, leaving 10 bases between them. The CDR3 is 14 amino acids. The germline CDR1 and CDR2 sequences are SGDLS and YYNGEE. In DNA form, the CDR3 reads TGTGCCAGCAGCAAAACAGGGACTGGAAACACCATATATTTT. It encodes CASSKTGTGNTIYF.

The gene calls are TRBV6-5 and TRBJ1-2; a possible D gene is TRBD1 (6 bases). The V end lost 6 bases, the J end lost 2 bases, and 16 bases lay between the germline ends. Germline CDR1 and CDR2: MNHEY and SVGAGI. The CDR3 extends over 15 amino acids. The CDR3 reads CASRATGLGNYGYTF. Written as DNA, the CDR3 is TGTGCCAGCAGGGCTACAGGGTTGGGGAACTATGGCTACACCTTC.

V is TRBV14 and J is TRBJ2-7, with D possibly being TRBD2 (5 bases). Germline-derived CDR1 and CDR2 are SGHDN and FVKESK. This CDR3 has 13 residues. V dropped 6 bases and J dropped 3 bases, with 12 bases sitting between them. The CDR3 bases are TGTGCCAGCAGTCGTATGCGGGTCTACGAGCAGTACTTC. It yields the protein CASSRMRVYEQYF.

This sequence joins TRBV5-1 and TRBJ1-1; maybe TRBD1 (5 bases). This CDR3 comprises 15 residues. With 0 bases removed from V and 0 bases from J, the gap between germline ends came to 9 bases. Germline V gene sequence: CDR1 SGHRS, CDR2 YFSETQ. The CDR3 coding sequence is TGCGCCAGCAGCTTGGTCGCCAGGGTGAACACTGAAGCTTTCTTT. Its translation: CASSLVARVNTEAFF.

The J gene is TRBJ1-3, the V gene TRBV19, with TRBD1 as a possible D gene (5 bases). Germline CDR1 reads LNHDA; CDR2 reads SQIVND (reference sequence). Trimming shortened V by 9 bases and J by 3 bases, and 18 bases separated the two germline ends. The CDR3 loop spans 15 amino acids. CDR3 loop: CASPPFRGYGNTIYF. The CDR3 DNA is TGTGCCAGCCCCCCCTTCCGGGGGTATGGAAACACCATATATTTT. Full variable domain (outside the CDR3, taken from reference TRBV19 and TRBJ1-3): DGGITQSPKYLFRKEGQNVTLSCEQNLNHDAMYWYRQDPGQGLRLIYYSQIVNDFQKGDIAEGYSVSREKKESFPLTVTSAQKNPTAFYLCASPPFRGYGNTIYFGEGSWLTVV.

The genes are TRBV10-3 and TRBJ1-3; 7 bases align to TRBD1. The germline CDR1 and CDR2 sequences are ENHRY and SYGVKD. J was trimmed by 0 bases and V by 10 bases; bases with no gene match: 15. The CDR3 loop spans 17 amino acids. In DNA, the CDR3 is TGTGCCACGCACGGGACAGCAGTACAGGACTCTGGAAACACCATATATTTT. Amino acid sequence: CATHGTAVQDSGNTIYF.

The chain joins TRBV21-1 to TRBJ1-1; the table's D gene call, TRBD1, was not cross checked with the DNA. TRBV21-1 is tagged as a pseudogene. CDR3 size: 14 residues. CDR3 region: CASSKGTGRFEAFF. The DNA for the CDR3 is TGTGCCAGCAGCAAAGGTACAGGGCGGTTCGAAGCTTTCTTT.

V is TRBV2 and J is TRBJ2-3; D remains ambiguous. Trimming removed 6 bases from V and 5 bases from J, with 9 bases in between. The germline V gene encodes CDR1 SNHLY and CDR2 FYNNEI. This CDR3 contains 12 residues. CDR3 region: CASRIEVDTQYF. In DNA form, the CDR3 reads TGTGCCAGCAGGATAGAGGTAGATACGCAGTATTTT.

This sequence joins TRBV15 and TRBJ2-1; D possibly corresponds to TRBD2 (6 bases). Trimming shortened V by 4 bases and J by 4 bases, and 17 bases separated the two germline ends. There are 16 residues in the CDR3. Germline V gene lookup returns CDR1 LNHNV and CDR2 YYDKDF (reference sequence). For the CDR3, the DNA is TGTGCCACCAGCATCCAAGGGAGCGGGCCTTACAATGAGCAGTTCTTC. It yields the protein CATSIQGSGPYNEQFF.